This T cell receptor beta chain derives from a study of control samples from healthy donors and cancer patients (TCRdb year 2020). Reading from cysteine to phenylalanine, the CDR3 counts 17 amino acids. Just CDR3 DNA is preserved here, 51 bases in frame from base 1. As encoded in the germline V gene, CDR1 is KGHSH while CDR2 is LQKENI. V ends up 1 base short and J 4 bases short, with an unmatched junction base count of 9. With respect to this clone: The clone's antigen remains unknown. No per-base quality is available; no much larger clone lies one base away.

Libraries were prepared through the immunoSEQ multiplex PCR assay. This is the immuneACCESS table as TCRdb keeps it, with only in-frame sequences that have V and J called. A part of the clones is gone; compared with another copy, unresolved V genes explain less than half, and the rest is unexplained. The sample table records some 130,000 clones; approximately 92% of these occur just once. Over 2% of the sample belongs to the ten largest clones. The chain joins TRBV18 to TRBJ2-5; a stretch of 10 junction bases matches TRBD1. This clonotype originated in a woman between 50 and 59 years old in good health. The sample taken for sequencing was blood. The CDR3 amino acid sequence is: CASSPRQGAASGETQYF. The DNA sequence is TGTGCCAGCTCACCACGACAGGGGGCGGCATCAGGAGAGACCCAGTACTTC.